Listed here are 20 T cell receptor beta chains from one sample, sequenced in a study of T-cell reconstitution after alpha-beta-depleted transplantation in children. Unique molecular identifiers were used to barcode this TCRbeta library. TCRdb passed the PCR reads through MiXCR, listing each CDR3 protein once. The top ten hold about 2.3% of the sample, which has some 340,000 distinct CDR3 sequences, about 9.3% seen once. The specimen was PBMCs from the stem cell graft donor, collected from the stem cell graft. These receptors all come from a human donor who donated a stem cell graft to a child with acute lymphoblastic leukemia.

This clonotype was seen only a few times. The chain combines TRBV5-1 with TRBJ2-5; 8 nucleotides match TRBD2. The CDR3 extends over 14 amino acids. Germline CDR1 is SGHRS and CDR2 is YFSETQ. The V and J ends lost 7 bases and 1 base, in that order; junction bases with no gene match: 6. The CDR3: CASGKSGGQETQYF. The CDR3 nucleotides read TGCGCCAGCGGGAAGAGCGGGGGCCAAGAGACCCAGTACTTC.

The rearrangement uses TRBV18 and TRBJ1-5; no firm D call. The V end lost 3 bases, the J end lost 6 bases, and 9 bases lay between the germline ends. The CDR3 sequence is 13 residues long. The V gene's germline CDR1 is KGHSH and CDR2 LQKENI. The CDR3 spells CASSPGFGQPQHF. In nucleotides, the CDR3 is TGTGCCAGCTCACCTGGGTTTGGTCAGCCCCAGCATTTT.

This clonotype was counted ten times or more. V gene TRBV6-2 or TRBV6-3 combines with J gene TRBJ2-3; D is possibly TRBD1 or TRBD2 (5 bases each). Trimming took 5 bases from V and 4 from J, leaving 13 bases between them. The CDR3 contains 14 residues. CDR1 MNHEY and CDR2 SVGEGT come from the germline V gene. CDR3 bases: TGTGCCAGCAGTGCGGGTTTGGGGGCAGATACGCAGTATTTT. As protein: CASSAGLGADTQYF.

This clonotype was seen a handful of times. The J gene is TRBJ2-3, the V gene TRBV12-3 or TRBV12-4; 13 nucleotides align to TRBD2. The CDR3 totals 18 residues. The trim removed 3 bases at V and 2 bases at J, leaving 8 bases unmatched. The CDR3, as DNA: TGTGCCAGCAGTTTTTTGTTTGGGACTAGCGGGAACACAGATACGCAGTATTTT. This encodes CASSFLFGTSGNTDTQYF.

In this sample, this clonotype turned up a few times. V usage is TRBV6-1 and J usage is TRBJ1-6; 7 bases fit TRBD1. V dropped 4 bases and J dropped 10; count of bases not matched to a gene: 4. This CDR3 is built from 13 residues. Germline CDR1 reads MNHNS; CDR2 reads SASEGT. CDR3 protein: CASSGQGRSPLHF. For the CDR3, the DNA is TGTGCCAGCAGTGGACAGGGCAGGTCACCCCTCCACTTT.

This clonotype was observed many times. This chain uses TRBV5-1 with TRBJ2-7; 7 nucleotides align to TRBD1. Germline CDR1 SGHRS, CDR2 YFSETQ. The CDR3 length is 14 residues. Losses at the gene ends were 4 bases for V and 2 bases for J; bases not matched to a gene: 6. For the CDR3, the DNA is TGCGCCAGCAGCCGGACAGGCTTTGCCTACGAGCAGTACTTC. Amino acids: CASSRTGFAYEQYF.

Here the CDR3 reads CSARDQGRGRFNEQFF. As DNA, the CDR3 is TGCAGTGCTAGAGATCAGGGCAGGGGGCGTTTCAATGAGCAGTTCTTC. J is TRBJ2-1 and V is TRBV20-1; TRBD1 matches 8 bases. J gave up 6 bases and V 0 bases, and 10 bases lay outside the gene matches. Germline V gives CDR1 DFQATT, CDR2 SNEGSKA (reference sequence). The CDR3 runs 16 residues.

J is TRBJ2-2 and V is TRBV2, with D perhaps TRBD2 (5 bases). CDR1 is SNHLY and CDR2 is FYNNEI in the germline V gene. The CDR3 consists of 15 residues. V lost 7 bases, J lost 1 base, and 13 bases lay in between. The chain's CDR3 is CASNPGLGNTGELFF. CDR3 nucleotides: TGTGCCAGCAACCCTGGACTGGGGAACACCGGGGAGCTGTTTTTT.

J is TRBJ2-1 and V is TRBV9; tentatively, D is TRBD2 (5 bases). Germline CDR1 and CDR2: SGDLS and YYNGEE. The ends were cut back, 0 bases at V and 5 bases at J, with 18 bases in the middle. CDR3 length equals 17 residues. CDR3 DNA sequence: TGTGCCAGCAGCGTAGGTTTTAAGAGGGTTGGGGACAATGAGCAGTTCTTC. It translates to CASSVGFKRVGDNEQFF.

J is TRBJ1-5 and V is TRBV7-6; 8 nucleotides agree with TRBD1. The CDR3 runs 15 residues. CDR1 is SGHVS and CDR2 is FNYEAQ in the germline V gene. The ends lost 5 bases at V and 4 bases at J; junction bases unmatched: 7. In DNA, the CDR3 is TGTGCCAGCAGCCCAGGGGGCTCTTGGAATCAGCCCCAGCATTTT. This encodes CASSPGGSWNQPQHF.

This clonotype has a handful of counts. The chain has TRBV5-1 and TRBJ2-4, with D hard to call. The germline V gene encodes CDR1 SGHRS and CDR2 YFSETQ. V lost 0 bases and J lost 4, with 8 bases in between. This CDR3 is 14 amino acids long. CDR3 loop: CASSLGGQKNIQYF. CDR3 coding DNA: TGCGCCAGCAGCTTGGGGGGTCAGAAAAACATTCAGTACTTC. The variable domain in full, completed from reference TRBV5-1 and TRBJ2-4, reads KAGVTQTPRYLIKTRGQQVTLSCSPISGHRSVSWYQQTPGQGLQFLFEYFSETQRNKGNFPGRFSGRQFSNSRSEMNVSTLELGDSALYLCASSLGGQKNIQYFGAGTRLSVL.

This clonotype was seen a handful of times. V is TRBV15 and J is TRBJ1-5; TRBD1 matches 7 bases. Germline CDR1 LNHNV, CDR2 YYDKDF (reference sequence). After removal of 5 bases from V and 2 bases from J, the junction contained 9 bases not matched to a gene. This CDR3 contains 16 residues. The CDR3 DNA is TGTGCCACCAGCGCAGGTCAGGGGGGGGGCAATCAGCCCCAGCATTTT. Translated, it gives CATSAGQGGGNQPQHF.

V and J are TRBV20-1 and TRBJ2-7; 8 bases are shared with TRBD2. This CDR3 has 12 amino acids. Germline CDR1 and CDR2: DFQATT and SNEGSKA (reference sequence). V was pared by 7 bases and J by 3 bases, with 5 bases of the junction left unmatched. Here the CDR3 reads CSVSGLGYEQYF. Here the CDR3 DNA reads TGCAGTGTTTCGGGACTAGGCTACGAGCAGTACTTC.

This chain uses TRBV5-1 with TRBJ2-2, with unresolved D. The germline V gene encodes CDR1 SGHRS and CDR2 YFSETQ. The CDR3 runs to 14 residues. V was pared by 1 base and J by 4 bases, with 8 bases between. The CDR3 sequence: CASSLSHSTGELFF. DNA for the CDR3: TGCGCCAGCAGCTTGTCCCATAGCACCGGGGAGCTGTTTTTT.

The chain carries TRBV5-1 and TRBJ1-1; 10 nucleotides match TRBD1. The length of the CDR3 is 14 residues. Germline V CDR1 and CDR2: SGHRS, YFSETQ. V lost 3 bases to trimming and J lost 9 bases; unmatched junction nucleotides: 8. The CDR3 coding sequence is TGCGCCAGCAGCTGGGGACAGGGGAAGGAAAAAGCTTTCTTT. Translating gives CASSWGQGKEKAFF.

The table lists this clonotype with a few counts. V gene TRBV28 combines with J gene TRBJ2-4; 9 bases are shared with TRBD2. The CDR3 has 22 amino acids. Losses at the gene ends were 1 base for V and 0 bases for J; bases not matched to a gene: 19. From germline, CDR1 is MDHEN and CDR2 SYDVKM. CDR3 region: CASSLYRWEVAGETLAKNIQYF. The CDR3, as DNA: TGTGCCAGCAGTTTATATCGGTGGGAGGTAGCGGGAGAGACACTAGCCAAAAACATTCAGTACTTC. The full variable domain, rest sourced from reference TRBV28 and TRBJ2-4, is DVKVTQSSRYLVKRTGEKVFLECVQDMDHENMFWYRQDPGLGLRLIYFSYDVKMKEKGDIPEGYSVSREKKERFSLILESASTNQTSMYLCASSLYRWEVAGETLAKNIQYFGAGTRLSVL.

This clonotype was counted ten times or more. The chain is built from TRBV7-8 and TRBJ1-5, with D uncertain. Per germline, CDR1 SGHVS and CDR2 FQNEAQ. With 5 bases removed from V and 0 bases from J, the gap between germline ends came to 23 bases. The CDR3 spans 19 residues. CDR3 DNA: TGTGCCAGCAGCATCCTCCGAGTCCTCAGTAAATATAGCAATCAGCCCCAGCATTTT. Its protein product is CASSILRVLSKYSNQPQHF. Together with reference TRBV7-8 and TRBJ1-5, the CDR3 gives the full variable domain: GAGVSQSPRYKVAKRGQDVALRCDPISGHVSLFWYQQALGQGPEFLTYFQNEAQLDKSGLPSDRFFAERPEGSVSTLKIQRTQQEDSAVYLCASSILRVLSKYSNQPQHFGDGTRLSIL.

The genes are TRBV9 and TRBJ2-3; TRBD2 matches 8 bases. J lost 4 bases, V lost 0 bases, and 22 bases had no gene match. The CDR3 length is 21 residues. Germline V lookup: CDR1 SGDLS, CDR2 YYNGEE. The CDR3 DNA reads as TGTGCCAGCAGCGTAGCTACCTCGAGCGGGGGATGGCTTAAGTATGCAGATACGCAGTATTTT. It encodes CASSVATSSGGWLKYADTQYF.

The CDR3 loop is CASSLHRGQLAKNIQYF. CDR3 coding DNA: TGTGCCAGCAGTTTGCACAGGGGTCAACTAGCCAAAAACATTCAGTACTTC. The rearrangement links TRBV2 to TRBJ2-4; 7 nucleotides match TRBD1. In germline, CDR1 is SNHLY, CDR2 FYNNEI. The length of the CDR3 is 17 residues. The junction had 10 bases not matched to a gene; V was cut back by 5 bases and J by 0 bases.

This clonotype came up many times. The gene calls are TRBV20-1 and TRBJ2-1; D gene uncertain. Between the trimmed V and J ends, which lost 2 bases and 6 bases, there was a span of 14 bases. Germline V CDR1 and CDR2: DFQATT, SNEGSKA (reference sequence). The CDR3 has 14 amino acids. Here the CDR3 DNA reads TGCAGTGCTAGACTCCTGCCTCTTGGCAATGAGCAGTTCTTC. As protein: CSARLLPLGNEQFF.